The present entry profiles one TCR beta chain with its context. The data were taken from a study of CD8 T cells in Susac syndrome. Peripheral blood CD8+ and CD4+ T cells were profiled by TCR beta sequencing. The RNA input was roughly 0.45 to 1 ug, and it was reverse transcribed with random hexamers. TCRdb redid the calling of the immunoSEQ multiplex PCR reads with MiXCR, one entry per CDR3 protein. Counted here are more than 150,000 distinct CDR3 sequences, roughly 95% occurring once; the ten biggest clones make up 0.09% to 0.1%. The CDR3 sequence is 17 residues long. The V gene's germline CDR1 is MNHEY and CDR2 SVGAGI. V was shortened by 3 bases and J by 1 base, with 16 bases between the two germline ends.

The chain combines TRBV6-5 with TRBJ2-4; tentative D call: TRBD1 (6 bases). The sample taken for sequencing was CD4+ T cells from PBMCs. The origin of this receptor is a human donor with Susac syndrome. Written as DNA, the CDR3 is TGTGCCAGCAGTTATGTTTTGGGGGCGCGGGCCAAAAACATTCAGTACTTC. Translation gives CASSYVLGARAKNIQYF.